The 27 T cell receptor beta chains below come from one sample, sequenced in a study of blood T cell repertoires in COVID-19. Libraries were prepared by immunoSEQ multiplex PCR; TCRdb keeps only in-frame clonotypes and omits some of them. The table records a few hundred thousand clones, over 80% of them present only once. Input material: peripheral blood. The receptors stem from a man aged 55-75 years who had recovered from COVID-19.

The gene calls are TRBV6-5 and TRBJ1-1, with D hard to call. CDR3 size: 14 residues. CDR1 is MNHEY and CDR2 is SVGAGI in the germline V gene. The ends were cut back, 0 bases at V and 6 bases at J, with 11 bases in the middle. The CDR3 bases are TGTGCCAGCAGTTACTCATCCGAACTGGCTGAAGCTTTCTTT. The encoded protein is CASSYSSELAEAFF.

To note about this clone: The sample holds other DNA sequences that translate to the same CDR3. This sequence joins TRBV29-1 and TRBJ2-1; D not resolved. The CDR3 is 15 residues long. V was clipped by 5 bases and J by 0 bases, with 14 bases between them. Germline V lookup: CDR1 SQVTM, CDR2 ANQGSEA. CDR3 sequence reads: CSVSPGGSSYNEQFF. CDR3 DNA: TGCAGCGTTAGCCCAGGTGGTAGCTCCTACAATGAGCAGTTCTTC.

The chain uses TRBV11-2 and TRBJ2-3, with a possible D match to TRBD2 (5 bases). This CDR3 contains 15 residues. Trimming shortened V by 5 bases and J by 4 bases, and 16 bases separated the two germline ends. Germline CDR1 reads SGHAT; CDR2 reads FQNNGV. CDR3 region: CASSQEKTRADTQYF. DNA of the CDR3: TGTGCCAGCAGCCAAGAGAAAACTAGAGCAGATACGCAGTATTTT. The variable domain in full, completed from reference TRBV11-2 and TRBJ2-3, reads EAGVAQSPRYKIIEKRQSVAFWCNPISGHATLYWYQQILGQGPKLLIQFQNNGVVDDSQLPKDRFSAERLKGVDSTLKIQPAKLEDSAVYLCASSQEKTRADTQYFGPGTRLTVL.

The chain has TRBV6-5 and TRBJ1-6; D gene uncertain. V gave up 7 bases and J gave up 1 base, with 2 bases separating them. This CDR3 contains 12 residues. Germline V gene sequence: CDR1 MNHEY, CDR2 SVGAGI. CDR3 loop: CASTSYNSPLHF. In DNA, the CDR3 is TGTGCCAGCACTTCCTATAATTCACCCCTCCACTTT.

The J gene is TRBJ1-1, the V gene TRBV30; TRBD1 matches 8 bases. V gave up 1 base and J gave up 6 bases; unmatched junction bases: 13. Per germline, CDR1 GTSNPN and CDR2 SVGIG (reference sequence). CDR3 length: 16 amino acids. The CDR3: CAWSEMHGTGVSEAFF. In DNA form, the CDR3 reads TGTGCCTGGAGTGAGATGCACGGGACAGGAGTGTCTGAAGCTTTCTTT.

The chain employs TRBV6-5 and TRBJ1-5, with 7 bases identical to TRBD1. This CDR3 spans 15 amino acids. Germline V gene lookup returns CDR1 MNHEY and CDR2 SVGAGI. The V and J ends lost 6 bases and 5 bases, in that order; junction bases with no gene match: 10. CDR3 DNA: TGTGCCAGCAGGCGCGAAGGGGACAGAGATCAGCCCCAGCATTTT. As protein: CASRREGDRDQPQHF.

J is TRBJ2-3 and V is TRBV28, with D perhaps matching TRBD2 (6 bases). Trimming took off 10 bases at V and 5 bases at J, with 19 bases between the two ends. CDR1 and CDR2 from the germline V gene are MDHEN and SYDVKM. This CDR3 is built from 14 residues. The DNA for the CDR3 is TGTGCCACATGCCTTTGGGGCGGGAAAGATACGCAGTATTTT. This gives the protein CATCLWGGKDTQYF.

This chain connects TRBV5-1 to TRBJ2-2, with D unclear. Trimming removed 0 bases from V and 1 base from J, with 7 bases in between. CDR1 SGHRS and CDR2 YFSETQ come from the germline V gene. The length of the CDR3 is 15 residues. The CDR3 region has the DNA TGCGCCAGCAGCTTGGGGCACCTGAACACCGGGGAGCTGTTTTTT. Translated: CASSLGHLNTGELFF.

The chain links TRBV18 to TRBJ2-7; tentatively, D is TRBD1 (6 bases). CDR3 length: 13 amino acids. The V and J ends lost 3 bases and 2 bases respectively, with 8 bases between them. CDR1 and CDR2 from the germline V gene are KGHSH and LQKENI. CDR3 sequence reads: CASSPGHTYEQYF. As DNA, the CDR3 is TGTGCCAGCTCACCGGGACATACCTACGAGCAGTACTTC.

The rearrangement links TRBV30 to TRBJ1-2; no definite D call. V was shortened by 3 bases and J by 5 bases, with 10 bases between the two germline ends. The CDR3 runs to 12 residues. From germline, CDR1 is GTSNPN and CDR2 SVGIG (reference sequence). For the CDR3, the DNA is TGTGCCTGGAGCGGAGGGAGATATGGCTACACCTTC. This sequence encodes CAWSGGRYGYTF.

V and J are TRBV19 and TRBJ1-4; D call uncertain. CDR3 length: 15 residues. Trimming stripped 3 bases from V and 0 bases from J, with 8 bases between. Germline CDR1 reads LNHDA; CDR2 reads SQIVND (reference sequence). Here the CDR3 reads CASSIGGSTNEKLFF. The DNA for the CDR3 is TGTGCCAGTAGTATTGGAGGGTCAACTAATGAAAAACTGTTTTTT. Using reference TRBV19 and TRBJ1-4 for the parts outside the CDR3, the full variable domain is DGGITQSPKYLFRKEGQNVTLSCEQNLNHDAMYWYRQDPGQGLRLIYYSQIVNDFQKGDIAEGYSVSREKKESFPLTVTSAQKNPTAFYLCASSIGGSTNEKLFFGSGTQLSVL.

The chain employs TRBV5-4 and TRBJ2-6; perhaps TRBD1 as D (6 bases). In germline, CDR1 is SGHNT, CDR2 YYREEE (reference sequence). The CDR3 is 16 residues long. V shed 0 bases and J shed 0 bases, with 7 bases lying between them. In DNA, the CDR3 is TGTGCCAGCAGCTTGGTGGGGGCCTCTGGGGCCAACGTCCTGACTTTC. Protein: CASSLVGASGANVLTF.

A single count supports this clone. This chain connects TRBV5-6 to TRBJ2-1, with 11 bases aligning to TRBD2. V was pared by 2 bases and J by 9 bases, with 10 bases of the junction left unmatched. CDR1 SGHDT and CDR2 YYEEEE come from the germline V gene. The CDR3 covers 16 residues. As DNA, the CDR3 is TGTGCCAGCAGCTTCCGTAGCGGGAGGGCCGTGGGTGAGCAGTTCTTC. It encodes CASSFRSGRAVGEQFF.

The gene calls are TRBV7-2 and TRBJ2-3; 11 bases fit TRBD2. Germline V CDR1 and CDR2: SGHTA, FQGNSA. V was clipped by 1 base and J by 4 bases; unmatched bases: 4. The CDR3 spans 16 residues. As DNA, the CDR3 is TGTGCCAGCAGCTTAGGTAGCGGGGGGGCGGCAGATACGCAGTATTTT. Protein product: CASSLGSGGAADTQYF.

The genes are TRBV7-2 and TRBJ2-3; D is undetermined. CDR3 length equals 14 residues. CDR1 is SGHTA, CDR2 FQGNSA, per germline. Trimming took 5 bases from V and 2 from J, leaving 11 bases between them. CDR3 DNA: TGTGCCAGCAGCCTCACTCAACTCACAGATACGCAGTATTTT. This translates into CASSLTQLTDTQYF. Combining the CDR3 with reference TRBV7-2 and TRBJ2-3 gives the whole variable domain GAGVSQSPSNKVTEKGKDVELRCDPISGHTALYWYRQSLGQGLEFLIYFQGNSAPDKSGLPSDRFSAERTGGSVSTLTIQRTQQEDSAVYLCASSLTQLTDTQYFGPGTRLTVL.

This CDR3 is CASSQERGRGLTDTQYF. In DNA, the CDR3 is TGCGCCAGCAGCCAAGAACGGGGCAGGGGTCTTACAGATACGCAGTATTTT. The chain is built from TRBV4-1 and TRBJ2-3, with a weak D call TRBD1 (6 bases). The ends were cut back, 0 bases at V and 3 bases at J, with 16 bases in the middle. The CDR3 is made up of 17 amino acids. Germline V gives CDR1 MGHRA, CDR2 YSYEKL.

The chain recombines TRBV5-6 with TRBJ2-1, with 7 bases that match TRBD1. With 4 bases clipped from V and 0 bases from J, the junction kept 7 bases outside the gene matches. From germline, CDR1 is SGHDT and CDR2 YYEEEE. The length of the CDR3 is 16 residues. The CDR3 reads CASSIRTGSSYNEQFF. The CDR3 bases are TGTGCCAGCAGCATCAGGACAGGTAGCTCCTACAATGAGCAGTTCTTC.

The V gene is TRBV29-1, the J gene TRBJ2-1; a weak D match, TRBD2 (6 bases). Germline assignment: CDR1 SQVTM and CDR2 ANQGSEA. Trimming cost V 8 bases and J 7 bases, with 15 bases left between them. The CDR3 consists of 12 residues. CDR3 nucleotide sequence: TGCAGCCCCCTGGTTCGGGGGAATGAGCAGTTCTTC. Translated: CSPLVRGNEQFF.

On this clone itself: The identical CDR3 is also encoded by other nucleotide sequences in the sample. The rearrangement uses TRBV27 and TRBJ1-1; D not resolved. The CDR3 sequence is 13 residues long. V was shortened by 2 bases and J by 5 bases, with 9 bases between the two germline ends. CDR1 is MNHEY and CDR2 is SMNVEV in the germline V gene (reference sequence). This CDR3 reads CASSLVRGTEAFF. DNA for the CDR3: TGTGCCAGCAGTTTAGTTCGGGGAACTGAAGCTTTCTTT.

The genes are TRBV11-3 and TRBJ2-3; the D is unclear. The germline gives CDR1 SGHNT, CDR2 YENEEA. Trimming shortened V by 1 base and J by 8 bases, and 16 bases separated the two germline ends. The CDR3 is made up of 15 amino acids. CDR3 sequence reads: CASSLAGFTTATQYF. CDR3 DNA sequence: TGTGCCAGCAGCTTAGCCGGTTTTACGACTGCTACGCAGTATTTT.

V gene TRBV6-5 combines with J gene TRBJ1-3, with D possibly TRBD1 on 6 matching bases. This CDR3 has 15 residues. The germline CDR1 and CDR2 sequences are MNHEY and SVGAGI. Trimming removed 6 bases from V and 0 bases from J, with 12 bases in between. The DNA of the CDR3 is TGTGCCAGCAGAGTGGACAGCAGCTCTGGAAACACCATATATTTT. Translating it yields CASRVDSSSGNTIYF.

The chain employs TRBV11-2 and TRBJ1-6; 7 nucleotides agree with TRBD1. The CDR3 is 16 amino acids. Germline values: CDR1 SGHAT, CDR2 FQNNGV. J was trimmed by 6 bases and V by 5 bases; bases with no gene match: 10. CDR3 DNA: TGTGCCAGCAGCCTGGAGGGGGCCGGTGCTAATTCACCCCTCCACTTT. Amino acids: CASSLEGAGANSPLHF.

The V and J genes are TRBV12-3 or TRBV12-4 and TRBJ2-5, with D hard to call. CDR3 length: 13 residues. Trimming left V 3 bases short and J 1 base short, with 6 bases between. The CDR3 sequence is CASSFYSQETQYF. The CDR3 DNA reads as TGTGCCAGCAGTTTCTACTCCCAAGAGACCCAGTACTTC.

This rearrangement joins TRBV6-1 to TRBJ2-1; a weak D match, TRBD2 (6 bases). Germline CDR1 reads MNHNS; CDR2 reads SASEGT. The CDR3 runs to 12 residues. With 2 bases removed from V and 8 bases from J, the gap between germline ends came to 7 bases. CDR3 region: CASSESGDEQFF. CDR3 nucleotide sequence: TGTGCCAGCAGTGAATCGGGGGATGAGCAGTTCTTC.

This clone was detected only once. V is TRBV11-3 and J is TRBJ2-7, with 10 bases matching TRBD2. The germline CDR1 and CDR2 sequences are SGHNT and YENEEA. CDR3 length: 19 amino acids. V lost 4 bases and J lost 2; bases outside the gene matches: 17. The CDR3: CASSSTERTSGTWTYEQYF. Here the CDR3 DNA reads TGTGCCAGCAGCTCTACCGAACGGACTAGCGGAACCTGGACCTACGAGCAGTACTTC.

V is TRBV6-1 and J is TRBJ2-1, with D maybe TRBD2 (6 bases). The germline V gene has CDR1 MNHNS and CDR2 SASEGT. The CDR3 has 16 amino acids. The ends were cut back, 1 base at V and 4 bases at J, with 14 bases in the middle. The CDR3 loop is CASSEEGKRAYNEQFF. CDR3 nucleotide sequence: TGTGCCAGCAGTGAAGAGGGAAAGCGGGCGTACAATGAGCAGTTCTTC.

CDR3 region: CASSLKGQRYEQYF. The CDR3 DNA is TGTGCCAGCAGCTTGAAAGGACAGAGATACGAGCAGTACTTC. The chain carries TRBV5-6 and TRBJ2-7, with D tentatively TRBD1 (6 bases). The CDR3 is 14 residues long. Germline CDR1 SGHDT, CDR2 YYEEEE. Between the trimmed V and J ends, which lost 1 base and 4 bases, there was a span of 12 bases.